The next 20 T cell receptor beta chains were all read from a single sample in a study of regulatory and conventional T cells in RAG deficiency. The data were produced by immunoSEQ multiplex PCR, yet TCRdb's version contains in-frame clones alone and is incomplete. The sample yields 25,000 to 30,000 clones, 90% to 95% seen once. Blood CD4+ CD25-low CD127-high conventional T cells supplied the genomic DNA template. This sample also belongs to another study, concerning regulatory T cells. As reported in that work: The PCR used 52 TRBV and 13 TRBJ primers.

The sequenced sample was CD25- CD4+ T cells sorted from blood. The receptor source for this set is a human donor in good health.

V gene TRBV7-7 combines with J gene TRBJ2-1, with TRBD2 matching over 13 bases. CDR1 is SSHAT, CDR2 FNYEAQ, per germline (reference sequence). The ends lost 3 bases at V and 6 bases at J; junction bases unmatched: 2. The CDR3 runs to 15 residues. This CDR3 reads CASSLGTSGVNEQFF. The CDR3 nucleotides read TGTGCCAGCAGCTTGGGGACTAGCGGGGTCAATGAGCAGTTCTTC.

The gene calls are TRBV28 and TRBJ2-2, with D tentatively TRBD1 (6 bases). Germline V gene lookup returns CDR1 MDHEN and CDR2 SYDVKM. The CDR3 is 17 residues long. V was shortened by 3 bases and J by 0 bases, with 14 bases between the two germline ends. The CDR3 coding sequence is TGTGCCAGCAGTTTTAGGACAGCGTCCACGAACACCGGGGAGCTGTTTTTT. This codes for CASSFRTASTNTGELFF.

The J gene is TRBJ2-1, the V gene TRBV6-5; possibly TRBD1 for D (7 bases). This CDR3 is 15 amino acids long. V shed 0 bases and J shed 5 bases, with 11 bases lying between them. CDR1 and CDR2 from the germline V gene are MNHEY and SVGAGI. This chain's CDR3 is CASSYSRGVDNEQFF. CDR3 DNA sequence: TGTGCCAGCAGTTACTCCAGGGGGGTGGACAATGAGCAGTTCTTC.

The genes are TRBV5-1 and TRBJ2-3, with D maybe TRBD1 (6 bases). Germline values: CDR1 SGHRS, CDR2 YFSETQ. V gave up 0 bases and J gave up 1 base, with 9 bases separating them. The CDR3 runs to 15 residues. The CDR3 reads CASSLAQGRTDTQYF. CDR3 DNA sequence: TGCGCCAGCAGCTTGGCGCAGGGGCGCACAGATACGCAGTATTTT.

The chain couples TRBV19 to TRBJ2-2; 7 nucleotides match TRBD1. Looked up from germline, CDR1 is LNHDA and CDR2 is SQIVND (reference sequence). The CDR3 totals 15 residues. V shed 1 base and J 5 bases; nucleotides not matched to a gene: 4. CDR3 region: CASSIGTGVTGELFF. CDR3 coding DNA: TGTGCCAGTAGTATAGGGACAGGAGTTACCGGGGAGCTGTTTTTT.

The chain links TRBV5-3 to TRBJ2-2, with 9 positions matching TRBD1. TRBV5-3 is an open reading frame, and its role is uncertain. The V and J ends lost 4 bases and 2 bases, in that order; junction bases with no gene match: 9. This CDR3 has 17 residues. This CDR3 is CARSPKVTGGNTGELFF. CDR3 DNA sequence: TGTGCCAGAAGCCCTAAGGTGACAGGGGGAAACACCGGGGAGCTGTTTTTT.

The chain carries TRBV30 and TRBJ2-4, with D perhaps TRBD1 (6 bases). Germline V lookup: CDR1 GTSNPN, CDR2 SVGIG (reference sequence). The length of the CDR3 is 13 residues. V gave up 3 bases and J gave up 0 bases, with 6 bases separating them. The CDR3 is CAWRDRAKNIQYF. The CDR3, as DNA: TGTGCCTGGAGGGACAGAGCCAAAAACATTCAGTACTTC.

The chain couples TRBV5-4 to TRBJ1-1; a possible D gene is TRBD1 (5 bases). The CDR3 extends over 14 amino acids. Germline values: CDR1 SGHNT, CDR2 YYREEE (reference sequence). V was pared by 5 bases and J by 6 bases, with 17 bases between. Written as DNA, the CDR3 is TGTGCCAGCAGGGGGGGACCCCCGGGGTCTGAAGCTTTCTTT. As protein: CASRGGPPGSEAFF.

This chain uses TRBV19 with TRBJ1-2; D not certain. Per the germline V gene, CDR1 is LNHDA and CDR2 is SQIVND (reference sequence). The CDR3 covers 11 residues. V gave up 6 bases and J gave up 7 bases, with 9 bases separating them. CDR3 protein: CASSGGSGYTF. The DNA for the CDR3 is TGTGCCAGTAGCGGAGGCAGTGGCTACACCTTC. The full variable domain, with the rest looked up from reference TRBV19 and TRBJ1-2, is DGGITQSPKYLFRKEGQNVTLSCEQNLNHDAMYWYRQDPGQGLRLIYYSQIVNDFQKGDIAEGYSVSREKKESFPLTVTSAQKNPTAFYLCASSGGSGYTFGSGTRLTVV.

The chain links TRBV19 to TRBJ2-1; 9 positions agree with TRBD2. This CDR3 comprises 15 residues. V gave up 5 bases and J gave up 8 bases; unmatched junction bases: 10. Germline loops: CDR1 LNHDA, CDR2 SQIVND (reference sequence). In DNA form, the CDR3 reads TGTGCCAGTAGTGCGGGACTAGCAACGGTCGATGAGCAGTTCTTC. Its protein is CASSAGLATVDEQFF.

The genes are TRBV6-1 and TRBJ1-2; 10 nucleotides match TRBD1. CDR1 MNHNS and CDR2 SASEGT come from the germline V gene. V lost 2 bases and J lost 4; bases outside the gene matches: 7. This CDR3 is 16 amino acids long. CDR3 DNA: TGTGCCAGCAGTGAATTCGGGACAGGGGAATCCTATGGCTACACCTTC. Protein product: CASSEFGTGESYGYTF.

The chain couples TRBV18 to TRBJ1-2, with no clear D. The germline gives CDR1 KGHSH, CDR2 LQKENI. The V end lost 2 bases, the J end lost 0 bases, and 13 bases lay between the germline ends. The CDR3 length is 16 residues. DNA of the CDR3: TGTGCCAGCTCACCAGTGAGCTTTGCGGCTAACTATGGCTACACCTTC. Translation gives CASSPVSFAANYGYTF.

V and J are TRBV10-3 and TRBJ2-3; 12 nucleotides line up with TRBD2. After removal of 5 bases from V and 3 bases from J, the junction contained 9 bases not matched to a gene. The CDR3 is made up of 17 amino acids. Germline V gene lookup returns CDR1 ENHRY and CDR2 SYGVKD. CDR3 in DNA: TGTGCCATCAGTTCTCGACTAGCGGGGGTCATGACAGATACGCAGTATTTT. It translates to CAISSRLAGVMTDTQYF.

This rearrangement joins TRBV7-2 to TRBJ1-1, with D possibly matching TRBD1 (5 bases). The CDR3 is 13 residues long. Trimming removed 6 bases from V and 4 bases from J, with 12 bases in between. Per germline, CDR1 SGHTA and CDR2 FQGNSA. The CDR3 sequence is CASRVTGVTEAFF. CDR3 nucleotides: TGTGCCAGCAGGGTTACAGGAGTCACTGAAGCTTTCTTT.

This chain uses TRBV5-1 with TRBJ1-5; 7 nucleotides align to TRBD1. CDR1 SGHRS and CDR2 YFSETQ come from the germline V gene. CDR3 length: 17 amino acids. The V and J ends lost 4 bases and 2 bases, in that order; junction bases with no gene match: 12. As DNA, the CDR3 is TGCGCCAGCAGCCCCGGACAGGCCGGCGCTGGCAATCAGCCCCAGCATTTT. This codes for CASSPGQAGAGNQPQHF.

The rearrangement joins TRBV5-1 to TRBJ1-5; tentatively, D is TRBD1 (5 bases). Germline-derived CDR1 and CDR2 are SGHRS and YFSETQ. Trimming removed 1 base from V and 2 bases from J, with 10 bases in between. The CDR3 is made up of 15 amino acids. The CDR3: CASSLTGLGNQPQHF. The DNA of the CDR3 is TGCGCCAGCAGCTTGACAGGTTTGGGCAATCAGCCCCAGCATTTT.

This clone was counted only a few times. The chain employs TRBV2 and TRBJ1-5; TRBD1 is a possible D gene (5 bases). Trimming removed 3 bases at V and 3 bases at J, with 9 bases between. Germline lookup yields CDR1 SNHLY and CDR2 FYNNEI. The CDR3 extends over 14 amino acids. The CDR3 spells CASSERQNNQPQHF. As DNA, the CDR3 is TGTGCCAGCAGTGAGAGACAGAACAATCAGCCCCAGCATTTT.

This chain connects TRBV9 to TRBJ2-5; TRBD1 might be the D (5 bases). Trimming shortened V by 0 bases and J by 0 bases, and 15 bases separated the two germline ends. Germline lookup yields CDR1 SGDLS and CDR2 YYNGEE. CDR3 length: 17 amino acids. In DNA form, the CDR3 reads TGTGCCAGCAGCGTAGTTTCACAGGACGCGTACCAAGAGACCCAGTACTTC. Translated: CASSVVSQDAYQETQYF.

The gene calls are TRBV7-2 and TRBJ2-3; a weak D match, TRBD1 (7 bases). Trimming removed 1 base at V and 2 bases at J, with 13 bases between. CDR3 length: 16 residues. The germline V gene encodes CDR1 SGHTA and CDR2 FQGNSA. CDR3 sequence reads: CASSLEGAGITDTQYF. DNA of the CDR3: TGTGCCAGCAGCTTAGAGGGGGCGGGGATCACAGATACGCAGTATTTT.

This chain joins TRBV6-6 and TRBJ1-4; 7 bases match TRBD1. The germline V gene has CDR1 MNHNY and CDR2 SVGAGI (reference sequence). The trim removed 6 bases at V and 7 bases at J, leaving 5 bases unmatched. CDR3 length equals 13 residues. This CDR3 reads CASRQGKGEKLFF. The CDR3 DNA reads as TGTGCCAGCAGACAGGGGAAGGGTGAAAAACTGTTTTTT.